This T cell receptor beta chain was documented in a study of T cells in narcolepsy. About this clone itself: The antigen is unknown.

Data came from immunoSEQ multiplex PCR; TCRdb stores just in-frame clones and leaves some out. The sample has approximately 35,000 clones, 75% to 90% seen once; the top ten hold around 1.1%. The V end was cut by 3 bases, the J end by 3 bases, with 17 bases between. Germline loops: CDR1 MGHRA, CDR2 YSYEKL. The CDR3 is 16 amino acids. Broader study findings: Autoreactive clone sequences were missing from some blood memory CD4+ repertoires. Healthy controls reportedly lacked the autoreactive clonotypes serially found in patients' blood.

The TCR originated in a human donor in good health. The source material was memory (CD45RA-) CD4+ T cells from blood. The rearrangement joins TRBV4-1 to TRBJ1-1; D is perhaps TRBD1 (5 bases). CDR3: CASSHFKMGRDTEAFF. The CDR3 DNA reads as TGCGCCAGCAGCCACTTTAAGATGGGCAGGGACACTGAAGCTTTCTTT.